This TCR beta chain was identified during a study of T-cell reconstitution after alpha-beta-depleted transplantation in children. V was shortened by 1 base and J by 7 bases, with 11 bases between the two germline ends. CDR3 length equals 14 residues. CDR1 and CDR2 (germline): MGHRA, YSYEKL. This clonotype turned up a few times. Unique molecular identifiers featured in how the TCRbeta library was prepared. In TCRdb, the PCR reads were re-called with MiXCR into one record per CDR3 protein. The sample has about 400,000 distinct CDR3 sequences; about 14% are singletons. This material consisted of PBMCs, taken from the stem cell graft. The chain recombines TRBV4-1 with TRBJ2-1; TRBD2 is a possible D gene (5 bases). The receptor's source is a human donor who donated a stem cell graft to a child with Fanconi anemia. The CDR3 nucleotides read TGCGCCAGCAGCCAAGGCGAGGGAGTGAATGAGCAGTTCTTC. Its translation: CASSQGEGVNEQFF.